This T cell receptor beta chain was recovered during a study of CDR3 diversity in severe acne. Germline V lookup: CDR1 SQVTM, CDR2 ANQGSEA. V lost 4 bases, J lost 1 base, and 5 bases stayed unmatched. The CDR3 is 14 amino acids. A single record per CDR3 protein comes from TCRdb applying MiXCR to the PCR reads. The sample carries around 100,000 distinct CDR3 sequences, approximately 47% recorded once. Sequencing input: blood. This chain links TRBV29-1 with TRBJ2-5, with 8 positions matching TRBD1. The TCR was taken from a male donor with acne. The chain's CDR3 is CSVGRTGTQETQYF. Here the CDR3 DNA reads TGCAGCGTTGGACGGACAGGGACCCAAGAGACCCAGTACTTC.